These T cell receptor beta chains were read from a single sample in a study of technical replicates of blood from several donors. The data were produced by immunoSEQ multiplex PCR, yet TCRdb's version contains in-frame clones alone and is incomplete. Of 50,000 to 75,000 clones listed, 90% to 95% are singletons. Material for sequencing was PBMCs. These receptors came from a human donor in good health. Some clones in this sample may be carry-over from other donors' samples. CDR3s include the opening cysteine and the closing phenylalanine or tryptophan. The D gene is left open where the match is weak. Some rows mark clone size as missing; the rest say once, few, many or name a class of expanded clone.

>-|TRBV6-1|TRBJ1-2|-
CASRRTEIYGYTF
TGTGCCAGCAGGCGGACAGAGATCTATGGCTACACCTTC
>few|TRBV6-1|TRBJ1-1|-
CASLEGWQANTEAFF
TGTGCCAGCCTGGAGGGGTGGCAGGCAAACACTGAAGCTTTCTTT
>-|TRBV4-3|TRBJ2-7|TRBD1
CASSQDRDSHYEQYF
TGCGCCAGCAGCCAAGATAGGGACAGCCACTACGAGCAGTACTTC
>-|TRBV11-1|TRBJ1-1|-
CASSLLQSSSTEAFF
TGTGCCAGCAGCTTACTACAGTCTTCCAGCACTGAAGCTTTCTTT
>-|TRBV15|TRBJ2-5|-
CATSARNGARETQYF
TGTGCCACCAGCGCCCGAAACGGAGCGCGGGAGACCCAGTACTTC
>-|TRBV12-5|TRBJ2-2|TRBD2
CASLQSGANTGELFF
TGTGCTAGTCTGCAGAGCGGGGCGAACACCGGGGAGCTGTTTTTT
>-|TRBV6-5|TRBJ1-1|TRBD1
CASSSRDRANTEAFF
TGTGCCAGCAGTTCCAGGGACAGGGCGAACACTGAAGCTTTCTTT
>once|TRBV7-2|TRBJ2-3|TRBD2
CASSLSGRAPDTQYF
TGTGCCAGCAGCCTTAGCGGGAGGGCCCCAGATACGCAGTATTTT
>-|TRBV2|TRBJ2-1|-
CASSGTYNEQFF
TGTGCCAGTAGTGGTACCTACAATGAGCAGTTCTTC
>once|TRBV6-6|TRBJ1-5|TRBD1
CASSNGQGALDQPQHF
TGTGCCAGCAGTAACGGACAGGGGGCTTTGGATCAGCCCCAGCATTTT
>-|TRBV2|TRBJ2-7|TRBD1
CASRQQGIDYEQYF
TGTGCCAGCAGACAACAGGGGATAGACTACGAGCAGTACTTC
>-|TRBV10-3|TRBJ1-1|-
CAISDGVGNTEAFF
TGTGCCATCAGTGACGGGGTGGGGAACACTGAAGCTTTCTTT
>few|TRBV6-5|TRBJ1-2|-
CASSSGQIANYGYTF
TGTGCCAGCAGTTCTGGACAGATAGCTAACTATGGCTACACCTTC
>-|TRBV9|TRBJ2-1|-
CASSVAVSPDEQFF
TGTGCCAGCAGCGTAGCTGTATCCCCCGATGAGCAGTTCTTC
>-|TRBV11-2|TRBJ2-5|TRBD2
CASSQTSGGDQTQYF
TGTGCCAGCAGCCAGACTAGCGGGGGGGATCAGACCCAGTACTTC
>-|TRBV20-1|TRBJ1-5|-
CSATLSEAQHF
TGCAGTGCTACATTAAGCGAGGCCCAGCATTTT
>once|TRBV7-9|TRBJ2-7|-
CASSLSPGEQYF
TGTGCCAGCAGCCTCTCCCCGGGCGAGCAGTACTTC
>once|TRBV27|TRBJ2-7|-
CASSLMGAMYEQYF
TGTGCCAGCAGTTTAATGGGGGCTATGTACGAGCAGTACTTC
>once|TRBV7-2|TRBJ1-4|TRBD1
CASSLAGTGWKKLFF
TGTGCCAGCAGCTTGGCCGGGACAGGGTGGAAAAAACTGTTTTTT
>-|TRBV6-5|TRBJ1-6|-
CASSYSGPSLNSPLHF
TGTGCCAGCAGTTACTCCGGTCCGTCATTGAACTCACCCCTCCACTTT
>-|TRBV29-1|TRBJ2-3|TRBD2
CSVRAGADTQYF
TGCAGCGTCAGAGCGGGAGCAGATACGCAGTATTTT
>-|TRBV7-2|TRBJ2-3|-
CASSLQTGSDTQYF
TGTGCCAGCAGCCTGCAGACAGGTTCAGATACGCAGTATTTT
>-|TRBV2|TRBJ2-2|-
CASRNSLQNTGELFF
TGTGCCAGCAGGAACAGCCTACAGAACACCGGGGAGCTGTTTTTT
>-|TRBV7-9|TRBJ1-5|TRBD1
CASSADSTGGNQPQHF
TGTGCCAGCAGCGCCGATTCTACAGGGGGCAATCAGCCCCAGCATTTT
>-|TRBV7-9|TRBJ1-1|TRBD1
CATGKGASMNTEAFF
TGTGCCACCGGAAAGGGGGCGTCGATGAACACTGAAGCTTTCTTT
>once|TRBV7-9|TRBJ2-1|TRBD2
CASSWPSGLADNEQFF
TGTGCCAGCAGCTGGCCCTCGGGACTAGCCGACAATGAGCAGTTCTTC
>-|TRBV7-8|TRBJ2-2|-
CASSLIEGGIRELFF
TGTGCCAGCAGCCTAATTGAGGGCGGGATCCGGGAGCTGTTTTTT
>-|TRBV2|TRBJ2-3|TRBD2
CASRESGSVADTQYF
TGTGCCAGCAGGGAAAGCGGGAGCGTAGCAGATACGCAGTATTTT
>-|TRBV4-3|TRBJ2-3|-
CASSQDLSEPGTQYF
TGCGCCAGCAGCCAAGATCTCAGCGAACCGGGTACGCAGTATTTT
>-|TRBV6-5|TRBJ2-3|-
CASSYGFRRYTQYF
TGTGCCAGCAGTTACGGCTTCCGGCGGTATACGCAGTATTTT
>-|TRBV30|TRBJ2-6|TRBD1
CAWLGTAYSGANVLTF
TGTGCCTGGTTGGGGACAGCCTACTCTGGGGCCAACGTCCTGACTTTC
>-|TRBV25-1|TRBJ2-7|-
CASSESLETIYEQYF
TGTGCCAGCAGTGAAAGTCTAGAAACGATCTACGAGCAGTACTTC
>-|TRBV18|TRBJ1-1|-
CASNMMGQNTEAFF
TGTGCCAGCAACATGATGGGCCAGAACACTGAAGCTTTCTTT
>-|TRBV15|TRBJ2-1|TRBD2
CATASGSQYNEQFF
TGTGCCACCGCTAGCGGGAGCCAGTACAATGAGCAGTTCTTC
>once|TRBV13|TRBJ1-1|TRBD1
CASSLLDRAEEAEAFF
TGTGCCAGCAGCCTTTTGGACAGGGCAGAGGAGGCTGAAGCTTTCTTT
>-|TRBV7-3|TRBJ2-1|TRBD2
CASSLRVAGYNEQFF
TGTGCCAGCAGCTTAAGGGTAGCGGGTTACAATGAGCAGTTCTTC
>once|TRBV4-3|TRBJ2-7|-
CASSPSRNYEQYF
TGCGCCAGCAGCCCCTCCAGGAACTACGAGCAGTACTTC
>-|TRBV6-6|TRBJ1-1|-
CASSYTGIGTEAFF
TGTGCCAGCAGTTATACAGGGATCGGGACTGAAGCTTTCTTT
>-|TRBV7-8|TRBJ1-1|TRBD1
CASSLNGQAYTEAFF
TGTGCCAGCAGCCTGAACGGACAGGCTTACACTGAAGCTTTCTTT
>-|TRBV5-1|TRBJ2-5|TRBD2
CASSPGRASGSWETQYF
TGCGCCAGCAGTCCCGGGAGGGCTAGCGGGAGTTGGGAGACCCAGTACTTC
>-|TRBV11-1|TRBJ2-7|-
CASSSLRWAGTYEQYF
TGTGCCAGCAGCTCCCTCCGATGGGCGGGAACCTACGAGCAGTACTTC
>-|TRBV7-2|TRBJ2-7|-
CASSAAYEQYF
TGTGCCAGCAGCGCTGCGTACGAGCAGTACTTC
>-|TRBV30|TRBJ1-4|-
CAFGTDTTTNEKLFF
TGTGCCTTTGGCACGGACACCACAACTAATGAAAAACTGTTTTTT
>once|TRBV29-1|TRBJ2-5|TRBD2
CSVPLLAGGQRAQYF
TGCAGCGTCCCACTACTAGCGGGAGGCCAACGGGCCCAGTACTTC
>-|TRBV6-1|TRBJ1-2|TRBD1
CASSEVSGQGYGYTF
TGTGCCAGCAGTGAAGTGTCAGGACAGGGGTACGGCTACACCTTC
>-|TRBV6-1|TRBJ1-1|TRBD1
CASRDRENTEAFF
TGTGCCAGCAGGGACAGGGAGAACACTGAAGCTTTCTTT
>once|TRBV30|TRBJ1-5|TRBD1
CAWSPLGQGAGQPQHF
TGTGCCTGGAGCCCCTTGGGACAGGGGGCCGGTCAGCCCCAGCATTTT
>few|TRBV14|TRBJ2-5|-
CASSQVVGPETQYF
TGTGCCAGCAGCCAAGTTGTGGGCCCCGAGACCCAGTACTTC
>-|TRBV5-8|TRBJ2-3|TRBD2
CASSFLGTSGGTDTQYF
TGTGCCAGCAGCTTCCTCGGGACTAGCGGGGGCACAGATACGCAGTATTTT
>-|TRBV7-2|TRBJ1-1|TRBD1
CASRQFPGQGANTEAFF
TGTGCCAGCAGGCAGTTCCCGGGACAGGGGGCGAACACTGAAGCTTTCTTT
>-|TRBV9|TRBJ1-1|TRBD1
CASSVEGGGQGPMNTEAFF
TGTGCCAGCAGCGTAGAGGGGGGGGGACAGGGCCCGATGAACACTGAAGCTTTCTTT
>-|TRBV4-2|TRBJ2-1|-
CASSQGLGPSTSYNEQFF
TGTGCCAGCAGCCAAGGGCTTGGGCCAAGCACCTCCTACAATGAGCAGTTCTTC
>-|TRBV10-3|TRBJ2-3|-
CAINKQLGSDTQYF
TGTGCCATCAACAAGCAACTAGGTTCAGATACGCAGTATTTT
>-|TRBV7-9|TRBJ1-2|-
CASSVSDYGYTF
TGTGCCAGCAGCGTGTCAGACTATGGCTACACCTTC
>-|TRBV7-2|TRBJ2-7|TRBD2
CASSFRGGVYEQYF
TGTGCCAGCAGCTTCCGCGGGGGAGTCTACGAGCAGTACTTC